This T cell receptor beta chain came from a study of blood T cells in healthy people across ages. This clonotype was picked up a small number of times. The draw of peripheral blood yielded ten milliliters from each donor. Primed by a sample-barcoded 5' primer and a J-beta primer mix, a second PCR proceeded for 7 to 11 cycles. Each CDR3 protein gets one entry after TCRdb re-called the 5' RACE reads with MiXCR. There are 1.5 million to 2 million distinct CDR3 sequences in the sample; roughly 27% occur only once, and 7.7% lies in the top ten. The CDR3 length is 12 residues. The V gene's germline CDR1 is KGHSH and CDR2 LQKENI. Trimming left V 8 bases short and J 3 bases short, with 9 bases between.

Sequencing input: blood. The TCR comes from a woman aged 25-40 years in good health. The chain carries TRBV18 and TRBJ2-3, with D unclear. Written as DNA, the CDR3 is TGTGCCAGCGCCGCGTCAACAGATACGCAGTATTTT. Protein product: CASAASTDTQYF. Supplemented by reference TRBV18 and TRBJ2-3, the full variable domain reads NAGVMQNPRHLVRRRGQEARLRCSPMKGHSHVYWYRQLPEEGLKFMVYLQKENIIDESGMPKERFSAEFPKEGPSILRIQQVVRGDSAAYFCASAASTDTQYFGPGTRLTVL.